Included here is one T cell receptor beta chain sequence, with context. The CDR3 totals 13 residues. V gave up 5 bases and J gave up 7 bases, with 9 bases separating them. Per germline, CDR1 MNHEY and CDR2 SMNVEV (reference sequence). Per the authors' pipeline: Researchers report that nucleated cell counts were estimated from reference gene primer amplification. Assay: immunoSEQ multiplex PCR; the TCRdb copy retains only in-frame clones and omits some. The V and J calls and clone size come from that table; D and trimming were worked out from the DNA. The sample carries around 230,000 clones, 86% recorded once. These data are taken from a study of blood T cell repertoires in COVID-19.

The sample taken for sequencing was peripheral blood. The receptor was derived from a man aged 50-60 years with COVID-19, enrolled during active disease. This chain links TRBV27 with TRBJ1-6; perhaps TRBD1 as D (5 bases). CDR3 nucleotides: TGTGCCAGCAGTAGACAGACAAATTCACCCCTCCACTTT. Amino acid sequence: CASSRQTNSPLHF.